This T cell receptor beta chain is drawn from a study of blood T cell repertoires in COVID-19 (TCRdb year 2020). Describing the broader study: The collaborator samples originated in the United States, Italy and Spain and spanned the acute and convalescent phases of COVID-19. HLA class I and class II types, where available, came from metadata supplied by the sample provider rather than from assay-based typing. Samples were obtained from the ongoing ImmuneRACE study (first 160 participants) and from 1,254 subjects provided by 6 global collaborators. Sample metadata almost always included a de-identified subject ID, COVID-19 status, age in years and sex. A freely available public database, intended as a resource for researchers studying the immune response to SARS-CoV-2, is where the repertoires were released. Deeply sampled blood TCRbeta repertoires from subjects exposed to, actively infected with, or recovered from COVID-19 were included in the dataset. The material from the prospective study consisted of cDNA or gDNA derived from T cells, B-cell-depleted T cells, or PBMCs. Points the paper makes about the study in general: The amount of clinical and demographic metadata varied by source and participant and was provided uncurated.

Clipping removes 10 bases from V and 7 bases from J, with 14 as the unmatched junction base count. The CDR3 numbers 16 residues from cysteine through phenylalanine. The entry retains the CDR3 DNA only, 48 bases that are in frame from base 1. In the germline V gene (reference sequence), CDR1 corresponds to LNHDA and CDR2 to SQIVND. This clone was recorded once. It lacks a known antigen. The input lacks base qualities; no much larger clone sits a single base away. Each collaborating institution followed its own protocols to collect whole blood in K2EDTA tubes. For TCRbeta analysis, collaborators shipped samples as frozen whole blood, isolated PBMCs, or DNA extracted from either of those sample types. The immunoSEQ Assay, a bias-controlled multiplex PCR, was used to amplify TCRbeta CDR3 regions from genomic DNA. As for the authors' bioinformatics: Within the assay, amplification of reference gene primers was used to estimate how many nucleated cells each sample contained. Sequence reads were collapsed and filtered to measure the absolute abundance of every unique TCRbeta CDR3 rearrangement. For each sample, productive Simpson clonality was calculated by taking the square root of Simpson's diversity index across productive rearrangements. As stored in TCRdb, this immuneACCESS dataset retains in-frame rearrangements with V and J assigned. A fraction of the clones does not appear; measured against another copy, unresolved V genes explain less than half of the discrepancy, and the remainder lacks a known reason. V and J calls and clone size are copied from that table; D and trimming were computed from the DNA. The sample table holds some 180,000 clones, of which around 90% were seen once. 0.53% of the sample is held by the ten biggest clonotypes.

The specimen sequenced was peripheral blood. Recombination linked TRBV19 to TRBJ1-6, and TRBD1 aligns with 9 junction nucleotides. The source is a man between 45 and 60 years old with acute or convalescent COVID-19. CDR3 region: CATTLGQGSSNSPLHF. The sequenced DNA is TGTGCCACGACCCTGGGACAGGGATCCTCCAATTCACCCCTCCACTTT.